These 21 T cell receptor beta chains originate from one sample sequenced in a study of immune evolution from preneoplasia to lung adenocarcinoma. Clones were read by immunoSEQ multiplex PCR, and TCRdb kept only the in-frame ones, dropping some. Here the sample spans several thousand clones, 80% to 90% being singletons. What was sequenced was FFPE minimally invasive lung adenocarcinoma tissue. The receptors were gathered from a person in their 70s with lung adenocarcinoma.

This clone occurred once. V usage is TRBV2 and J usage is TRBJ1-6; D perhaps matches TRBD1 (5 bases). The CDR3 is 17 residues long. Germline CDR1 reads SNHLY; CDR2 reads FYNNEI. Trimming pared 6 bases from V and 6 bases from J, leaving 21 bases between. CDR3 loop: CASRDGWGVSGNSPLHF. The DNA of the CDR3 is TGTGCCAGCAGGGATGGATGGGGGGTCAGCGGTAATTCACCCCTCCACTTT. Filled out from reference TRBV2 and TRBJ1-6, the complete variable domain reads EPEVTQTPSHQVTQMGQEVILRCVPISNHLYFYWYRQILGQKVEFLVSFYNNEISEKSEIFDDQFSVERPDGSNFTLKIRSTKLEDSAMYFCASRDGWGVSGNSPLHFGNGTRLTVT.

The V call is TRBV7-9, the J call TRBJ1-6; tentatively, D is TRBD1 (6 bases). Germline lookup yields CDR1 SEHNR and CDR2 FQNEAQ (reference sequence). With 4 bases removed from V and 10 bases from J, the gap between germline ends came to 17 bases. The length of the CDR3 is 15 residues. The CDR3 reads CASSSASQGSSPLHF. The CDR3, as DNA: TGTGCCAGCAGCTCGGCCTCACAGGGTTCCTCACCCCTCCACTTT. The variable domain in full, with the rest retrieved from reference TRBV7-9 and TRBJ1-6, is DTGVSQNPRHKITKRGQNVTFRCDPISEHNRLYWYRQTLGQGPEFLTYFQNEAQLEKSRLLSDRFSAERPKGSFSTLEIQRTEQGDSAMYLCASSSASQGSSPLHFGNGTRLTVT.

With respect to this clone: One junction end does not reproduce the germline sequence, and a read error may be involved. V usage is TRBV28 and J usage is TRBJ2-7; D not certain. From germline, CDR1 is MDHEN and CDR2 SYDVKM. This CDR3 has 13 amino acids. The CDR3 spells CASSLGPERQSDF. The DNA for the CDR3 is TGTGCCAGCAGTTTAGGTCCGGAGCGTCAGTCGGACTTC.

The CDR3 reads CASSRGGGARGETQYF. The CDR3 DNA follows: TGTGCCAGCAGCCGTGGCGGGGGGGCCAGGGGAGAGACCCAGTACTTC. The chain uses TRBV5-4 and TRBJ2-5, with 9 nucleotides matching TRBD2. The V gene's germline CDR1 is SGHNT and CDR2 YYREEE (reference sequence). Germline trimming cut 4 bases from V and 4 bases from J; bases unmatched to any gene: 11. This CDR3 region has 16 residues.

V and J are TRBV14 and TRBJ2-5; D could derive from TRBD1 or TRBD2 (5 bases each). CDR3 length: 15 amino acids. Germline lookup yields CDR1 SGHDN and CDR2 FVKESK. Deletions cut 4 bases from V and 5 bases from J, with 17 bases between. CDR3 coding DNA: TGTGCCAGCAGCCGACCGGGACGCCAACGGGAGACCCAGTACTTC. Its translation is CASSRPGRQRETQYF.

The V call is TRBV7-9, the J call TRBJ1-4; tentatively, D is TRBD1 (5 bases). The germline CDR1 and CDR2 sequences are SEHNR and FQNEAQ (reference sequence). The V gene lost 1 base and the J gene lost 2 bases, with 11 bases spanning the gap. This CDR3 is 16 amino acids long. CDR3 sequence (DNA): TGTGCCAGCAGCTTAGATGGTCGGGGCACTAATGAAAAACTGTTTTTT. Protein product: CASSLDGRGTNEKLFF.

The rearrangement links TRBV11-1 to TRBJ2-7; possibly TRBD2 for D (6 bases). Trimming shortened V by 5 bases and J by 2 bases, and 16 bases separated the two germline ends. There are 15 residues in the CDR3. Germline V gives CDR1 SGHAT, CDR2 FQDESV (reference sequence). The CDR3 sequence: CASSPGGSGAYEQYF. The CDR3 coding sequence is TGTGCCAGCAGCCCTGGGGGGTCGGGGGCCTACGAGCAGTACTTC. Looking up the rest from reference TRBV11-1 and TRBJ2-7 gives the full variable domain: EAEVAQSPRYKITEKSQAVAFWCDPISGHATLYWYRQILGQGPELLVQFQDESVVDDSQLPKDRFSAERLKGVDSTLKIQPAELGDSAMYLCASSPGGSGAYEQYFGPGTRLTVT.

This clone was recorded only once. V and J are TRBV20-1 and TRBJ1-2, with D tentatively TRBD1 (6 bases). CDR1 and CDR2 (germline): DFQATT, SNEGSKA (reference sequence). Trimming stripped 5 bases from V and 6 bases from J, with 10 bases between. CDR3 length equals 11 residues. The CDR3 DNA is TGCAGTGCTGAGGGGGGGGATGGCTACACCTTC. Translating it yields CSAEGGDGYTF.

The chain is built from TRBV11-2 and TRBJ2-7, with 7 bases aligning to TRBD1. The CDR3 is made up of 14 amino acids. V was pared by 5 bases and J by 5 bases, with 9 bases of the junction left unmatched. Germline loops: CDR1 SGHAT, CDR2 FQNNGV. CDR3 sequence: CASSSYRGVNEQYF. CDR3 nucleotides: TGTGCCAGCAGCAGTTACAGGGGAGTCAACGAGCAGTACTTC.

CDR3 in amino acids: CASIGEYEQYF. Here the CDR3 DNA reads TGTGCCAGCATAGGAGAGTACGAGCAGTACTTC. The V call is TRBV6-6, the J call TRBJ2-7; D is unresolved. This CDR3 comprises 11 residues. Trimming removed 7 bases from V and 4 bases from J, with 8 bases in between. The V gene's germline CDR1 is MNHNY and CDR2 SVGAGI (reference sequence).

The chain is built from TRBV2 and TRBJ1-2; D remains ambiguous. The CDR3 is 14 residues long. Germline V lookup: CDR1 SNHLY, CDR2 FYNNEI. Trimming took 3 bases from V and 7 from J, leaving 15 bases between them. CDR3 in amino acids: CASSDRAARGGYTF. CDR3 sequence (DNA): TGTGCCAGCAGTGATCGGGCGGCCCGCGGTGGCTACACCTTC.

The sample holds one count of this clone. The CDR3 sequence: CASSFRDSRTDTQYF. CDR3 in DNA: TGTGCCAGCAGCTTTCGGGACAGCCGCACAGATACGCAGTATTTT. The rearrangement links TRBV7-8 to TRBJ2-3; TRBD1 agrees at 7 bases. The CDR3 consists of 15 residues. Germline CDR1 is SGHVS and CDR2 is FQNEAQ. Unmatched junction bases numbered 4, after V lost 3 bases and J lost 1 base.

This clone was recorded a few times. The chain links TRBV7-9 to TRBJ1-6; no clear D gene. Deletions cut 5 bases from V and 3 bases from J, with 11 bases between. Per the germline V gene, CDR1 is SEHNR and CDR2 is FQNEAQ (reference sequence). The CDR3 consists of 15 residues. Here the CDR3 reads CASSLREGYNSPLHF. CDR3 coding DNA: TGTGCCAGCAGCCTCCGAGAGGGCTATAATTCACCCCTCCACTTT.

Note on this clone: The sample has other DNA sequences that encode this CDR3 too. CDR3 in amino acids: CASSLHTLSYEQYF. The CDR3 coding sequence is TGTGCCAGCAGCTTGCATACCCTCTCCTACGAGCAGTACTTC. The gene calls are TRBV7-8 and TRBJ2-7; D unclear. The CDR3 is 14 amino acids. V was cut by 3 bases and J by 0 bases, with 9 bases left in between. Germline lookup yields CDR1 SGHVS and CDR2 FQNEAQ.

CDR3 protein: CASSLDANADEQFF. CDR3 DNA sequence: TGTGCCAGCAGCTTGGATGCCAACGCAGATGAGCAGTTCTTC. The rearrangement links TRBV5-4 to TRBJ2-1; D unresolved. Germline assignment: CDR1 SGHNT and CDR2 YYREEE (reference sequence). Trimming removed 0 bases at V and 8 bases at J, with 12 bases between. CDR3 length equals 14 residues.

This clone was counted between two and nine times. V usage is TRBV4-1 and J usage is TRBJ1-5, with a tentative D call TRBD1 (5 bases). The germline V and J ends were trimmed by 1 base and 0 bases, with 7 bases remaining between them. Germline CDR1 reads MGHRA; CDR2 reads YSYEKL. The CDR3 is 15 amino acids. The CDR3 nucleotides read TGCGCCAGCAGCCAAGTGGGGGATAGCAATCAGCCCCAGCATTTT. This codes for CASSQVGDSNQPQHF.

The rearrangement joins TRBV4-2 to TRBJ2-2; 9 positions agree with TRBD1. Germline lookup yields CDR1 LGHNA and CDR2 YNFKEQ. Trimming at V came to 3 bases and at J to 2 bases, leaving 10 bases not matched to a gene. This CDR3 comprises 18 residues. The CDR3 spells CASSHPGTGQGNTGELFF. CDR3 in DNA: TGTGCCAGCAGCCATCCTGGTACGGGACAGGGTAACACCGGGGAGCTGTTTTTT.

The rearrangement uses TRBV5-1 and TRBJ1-6; 9 nucleotides line up with TRBD1. The V and J ends lost 0 bases and 6 bases, in that order; junction bases with no gene match: 1. The CDR3 contains 15 residues. Germline CDR1 reads SGHRS; CDR2 reads YFSETQ. The CDR3 DNA reads TGCGCCAGCAGCTTGGCGACAGGGGGTAATTCACCCCTCCACTTT. This encodes CASSLATGGNSPLHF.

On this clone: Other nucleotide sequences in the sample specify the same CDR3. The CDR3 DNA reads as TGTGCCAGCAGCTCTGGGGGGAACACTGAAGCTTTCTTT. This gives the protein CASSSGGNTEAFF. The V call is TRBV7-3, the J call TRBJ1-1, with D possibly matching TRBD1 (5 bases). Germline CDR1 is SGHTA and CDR2 is FQGTGA. The CDR3 is made up of 13 amino acids. Trimming removed 4 bases at V and 1 base at J, with 7 bases between.

CDR3 DNA sequence: TGTGCCAGCAGCCCCGGGGCCCTTAGGGGCCTGACTTTC. It yields the protein CASSPGALRGLTF. The V call is TRBV5-6, the J call TRBJ2-6; the D gene could be TRBD1 or TRBD2 (5 bases each). CDR1 SGHDT and CDR2 YYEEEE come from the germline V gene. V was cut by 4 bases and J by 15 bases, with 17 bases left in between. The CDR3 extends over 13 amino acids.

The chain is built from TRBV5-1 and TRBJ1-1; 7 bases align to TRBD1. Germline CDR1 reads SGHRS; CDR2 reads YFSETQ. Unmatched junction bases numbered 11, after V lost 4 bases and J lost 11 bases. The CDR3 loop spans 13 amino acids. The CDR3 nucleotides are TGCGCCAGCAGCCGGGACAGCGGGGAAGGGGCTTTCTTT. Its protein product is CASSRDSGEGAFF.